These T cell receptor beta chains were read from a single sample in a study of molecular identifiers for immune sequencing clone quantification. In TCRdb, the PCR reads were re-called with MiXCR into one record per CDR3 protein. The sample lists 80,000 to 100,000 distinct CDR3 sequences; 20% to 30% were seen once. Specimen: naive CD8+ T cells from blood, with Jurkat cell RNA spiked in. Receptor source: a human donor in good health. Some libraries in this study had Jurkat cell RNA spiked in. The CDR3 runs from the conserved cysteine through the conserved F or W. Fields, in order: J gene, clone size, V gene, D gene, CDR3 length, CDR3 protein, CDR3 DNA. A D gene is named only where the DNA matches it firmly. Some rows have no size entry. The others give once, few or many, or a class for an expanded clone.

TRBJ1-2	few	TRBV2	.	14	CARAGAVQGYGYTF	TGTGCCAGAGCAGGGGCGGTTCAGGGCTATGGCTACACCTTC
TRBJ1-1	.	TRBV4-1	.	15	CASSQNGVTRNEAFF	TGCGCCAGCAGCCAAAACGGCGTTACGAGAAATGAAGCTTTCTTT
TRBJ2-1	.	TRBV6-5	.	14	CASSYTQGSNERFF	TGTGCCAGTAGTTACACCCAGGGAAGCAATGAGCGGTTCTTC
TRBJ2-7	.	TRBV11-2	.	16	CASSLDGGSRYYEQYF	TGTGCCAGCAGCTTAGATGGCGGGTCCCGGTACTACGAGCAGTACTTC
TRBJ2-3	many	TRBV7-8	.	15	CASSLAVGRSDTQYF	TGTGCCAGCAGCTTAGCGGTAGGACGTTCCGATACGCAGTATTTT
TRBJ1-4	many	TRBV12-3/TRBV12-4	.	12	CASSSGGEKLFF	TGTGCCAGCAGCTCGGGAGGTGAAAAACTGTTTTTT
TRBJ2-1	.	TRBV25-1	.	20	CASSVWGGGGAGRPGNEQFF	TGTGCCAGCAGTGTTTGGGGAGGGGGCGGCGCGGGAAGGCCTGGGAATGAGCAGTTCTTC
TRBJ2-7	.	TRBV30	TRBD2	14	CAWSGTTSGYEQYF	TGTGCCTGGAGTGGTACGACTAGCGGCTACGAGCAGTACTTC
TRBJ2-3	many	TRBV5-1	TRBD2	16	CASPNPAAGGSDTQYF	TGCGCCAGCCCTAATCCGGCAGCGGGGGGATCAGATACGCAGTATTTT
TRBJ1-1	few	TRBV6-1	TRBD1	16	CASSALTGVLNAEAFF	TGTGCCAGCAGTGCTCTAACAGGGGTCCTGAACGCTGAAGCTTTCTTT
TRBJ2-2	.	TRBV20-1	.	13	CSAGPVRAGELFF	TGCAGTGCTGGGCCCGTGAGGGCTGGGGAGCTGTTTTTT
TRBJ1-1	.	TRBV5-4	TRBD1	15	CASSLGTGVGTEAFF	TGTGCCAGCAGCTTAGGGACAGGGGTTGGCACTGAAGCTTTCTTT
TRBJ1-1	many	TRBV4-1	.	16	CASSRRGGGEGTEAFF	TGCGCCAGCAGCCGACGGGGGGGAGGGGAAGGCACTGAAGCTTTCTTT
TRBJ2-3	many	TRBV4-3	.	15	CASSPRWGAVDTQYF	TGCGCCAGCAGCCCCCGGTGGGGGGCCGTTGATACGCAGTATTTT
TRBJ1-2	many	TRBV30	.	11	CAWSPNYGYTF	TGTGCCTGGAGTCCTAATTATGGCTACACCTTC
TRBJ2-1	.	TRBV3-1	TRBD2	19	CASSDAAGNLLAGPGEQFF	TGTGCCAGCAGCGATGCGGCAGGGAACTTACTAGCGGGACCAGGGGAGCAGTTCTTC
TRBJ2-3	.	TRBV13	TRBD2	15	CASSLAGATTAAQYF	TGTGCCAGCAGCCTAGCGGGGGCTACCACAGCTGCGCAGTATTTT
TRBJ2-7	many	TRBV7-2	TRBD2	18	CASSGRTSGGADAYEQYF	TGTGCCAGCAGCGGAAGGACTAGCGGGGGGGCCGACGCCTACGAGCAGTACTTC
TRBJ1-1	many	TRBV7-9	TRBD1	17	CASSGPTGEPKNTEAFF	TGTGCCAGCAGCGGACCGACAGGGGAGCCTAAGAACACTGAAGCTTTCTTT
TRBJ2-7	many	TRBV5-1	TRBD2	16	CASSFSSQRGVYEQYF	TGCGCCAGCAGCTTTTCCAGTCAGCGGGGGGTTTACGAGCAGTACTTC
TRBJ1-1	many	TRBV28	.	15	CASSSPQGMNTEAFF	TGTGCCAGCAGTTCCCCCCAGGGGATGAACACTGAAGCTTTCTTT
TRBJ1-1	.	TRBV4-3	.	16	CASSQGPGGQDTEAFF	TGCGCCAGCAGCCAAGGACCCGGGGGGCAGGACACTGAAGCTTTCTTT
TRBJ2-5	many	TRBV7-9	.	16	CASSLNRGLAQETQYF	TGTGCCAGCAGCTTAAACCGGGGCCTTGCACAAGAGACCCAGTACTTC
TRBJ1-1	few	TRBV5-5	.	15	CASSTFGIPNTEAFF	TGTGCCAGCAGCACCTTTGGGATCCCGAACACTGAAGCTTTCTTT